These T cell receptor beta chains were read from a single sample in a study of blood T cell repertoires in COVID-19. TCRdb's copy holds only in-frame clones and misses some; the assay was immunoSEQ multiplex PCR. The repertoire holds about 480,000 clones, with 70% to 90% as singletons. Sequenced material: PBMCs or T cells enriched from blood (not recorded which). The receptors originated from a woman under 30 with acute COVID-19. Each CDR3 is given with its conserved first and last residue. The D gene is left open where the match is weak. Expanded clones are given a class, and other clones once, few, many or no size at all.

>TRBJ1-1|-|TRBV7-6|TRBD1
TGTGCCAGCAGCTCACCCGGGACAGGGGGCGCATTTGAAGCTTTCTTT
CASSSPGTGGAFEAFF
>TRBJ2-7|-|TRBV21-1|-
TGTGCCAGCAGCAGGGACAGAAACTACGAGCAGTACTTC
CASSRDRNYEQYF
>TRBJ1-2|once|TRBV3-1/TRBV3-2|TRBD1
TGTGCCAGCAGCCATCAGGGGGATGGCTACACCTTC
CASSHQGDGYTF
>TRBJ1-2|-|TRBV12-3/TRBV12-4|-
TGTGCCAGCAGTACGCGGGCCAACTATGGCTACACCTTC
CASSTRANYGYTF
>TRBJ2-7|many|TRBV15|TRBD1
TGTGCCACCAGCAGTCGGACAGGCTTTTCGTCCTACGAGCAGTACTTC
CATSSRTGFSSYEQYF
>TRBJ1-3|-|TRBV19|-
TGTGCCAGTAGTATAGTGGGGACTCCTGGAAACACCATATATTTT
CASSIVGTPGNTIYF
>TRBJ2-5|-|TRBV10-3|-
TGTGCCATCAGTGAGTCGGGGCGGATACAAGAGACCCAGTACTTC
CAISESGRIQETQYF
>TRBJ1-2|-|TRBV19|-
TGTGCTCAGCGGGGGGTAGGTAACTATGGCTACACCTTC
CAQRGVGNYGYTF
>TRBJ2-3|-|TRBV5-1|-
TGCGCCAGCAGCATGGGGGAGCAATCCACAGATACGCAGTATTTT
CASSMGEQSTDTQYF
>TRBJ2-7|few|TRBV27|-
TGTGCCAGCAGGAGGGCAGGAACCTACGAGCAGTACTTC
CASRRAGTYEQYF
>TRBJ1-3|-|TRBV3-1/TRBV3-2|-
TGTGCCAGCAGCCCTGGGAGCCTGACAGGTACAAGCTCTGGAAACACCATATATTTT
CASSPGSLTGTSSGNTIYF
>TRBJ1-4|-|TRBV6-1|-
TGTGCCAGCAGTGAAGGCGACACGTTTAATGAAAAACTGTTTTTT
CASSEGDTFNEKLFF
>TRBJ2-4|-|TRBV7-2|TRBD1
TGTGCCAGCAGCCCTCGGACAGGGGCGAACATTCAGTACTTC
CASSPRTGANIQYF
>TRBJ1-1|-|TRBV18|-
TGTGCCAGCTCACCACTAGACTTGAACACTGAAGCTTTCTTT
CASSPLDLNTEAFF
>TRBJ1-4|-|TRBV7-9|TRBD1
TGTGCCAGCAGCGTACCGACAGGGAGTGGTAATGAAAAACTGTTTTTT
CASSVPTGSGNEKLFF
>TRBJ2-7|-|TRBV28|TRBD1
TGTGCCAGCAGTTCGACAGGGGAGTTATCCTACGAGCAGTACTTC
CASSSTGELSYEQYF
>TRBJ2-7|-|TRBV6-5|-
TGTGCCAGCAGCAGGACATCTTCCCTTTCCTACGAGCAGTACTTC
CASSRTSSLSYEQYF
>TRBJ1-2|once|TRBV7-8|-
TGTGCCAGCAGCTTGAAACAGCCTTCCTATGGCTACACCTTC
CASSLKQPSYGYTF
>TRBJ2-6|-|TRBV30|-
TGTGCCTGGTCCACTAGCTCTGGGGCCAACGTCCTGACTTTC
CAWSTSSGANVLTF
>TRBJ2-5|-|TRBV10-3|-
TGTGCCATCAGTGGGGGAGGACCCCAAGAGACCCAGTACTTC
CAISGGGPQETQYF
>TRBJ1-3|-|TRBV6-5|-
TGTGCCAGCAGATCCGCCGGGTCCGGAAACACCATATATTTT
CASRSAGSGNTIYF
>TRBJ1-4|-|TRBV25-1|-
TGTGCCAGCAGTGACAGGGGCGTCTCTGAAAAACTGTTTTTT
CASSDRGVSEKLFF
>TRBJ2-1|-|TRBV9|TRBD2
TGTGCCAGCAGCAGCGGCACTAGCGGGAGGAGGCCCTACAATGAGCAGTTCTTC
CASSSGTSGRRPYNEQFF
>TRBJ2-1|-|TRBV29-1|TRBD1
TGCAGCGGCTCCGGGACAGGAACCTACAATGAGCAGTTCTTC
CSGSGTGTYNEQFF
>TRBJ1-1|many|TRBV7-9|-
TGTGCCAGCAGCTTCGAGGGGGTAGGGACTGAAGCTTTCTTT
CASSFEGVGTEAFF